In this sample, the clone carrying this T cell receptor (beta chain) turned up many times. Its antigen is not identified. CDR1 and CDR2 from the germline V gene are MNHNS and SASEGT. The length of the CDR3 is 14 residues. V lost 6 bases and J 3 bases, leaving 12 bases between the germline ends. TCRdb re-called the RT-PCR reads through MiXCR, storing one row per CDR3 protein. This table has a few hundred thousand distinct CDR3 sequences, 11% appearing once. This sample was taken from a study of response to subunit inactivated influenza vaccine. Study-wide results and limits: It was the authors' suggestion that each seasonal influenza vaccination recruits few new T cells.

The chain is built from TRBV6-1 and TRBJ1-5, with D possibly TRBD1 on 5 matching bases. The receptor comes from a man aged 45 to 65 who received an inactivated influenza vaccine. Material: PBMCs from blood, obtained roughly 46 days after vaccination. In DNA form, the CDR3 reads TGTGCCAGCAGCCGGGGACGGTCCAATCAGCCCCAGCATTTT. Translation: CASSRGRSNQPQHF.